Below, 16 T cell receptor beta chains from the same sample are listed, as sequenced in a study of T cell responses to AZD1222 COVID-19 vaccine. Only in-frame clones appear in the TCRdb table, and some are missing; sequencing was by immunoSEQ multiplex PCR. Of about 100,000 clones in the sample, roughly 84% were seen once. Sequencing used peripheral blood, obtained on day 0 of AZD1222 vaccination. Receptors originate from an adult in good health.

V usage is TRBV5-8 and J usage is TRBJ2-1; maybe TRBD1 (6 bases). CDR3 length: 13 residues. CDR1 is SGHTS, CDR2 YDEGEE, per germline. V was cut by 4 bases and J by 9 bases, with 14 bases left in between. The CDR3 DNA sequence: TGTGCCAGCAGCCCCCACCTACAGGGTGAGCAGTTCTTC. Its translation: CASSPHLQGEQFF.

This clone was found a few times. The gene calls are TRBV2 and TRBJ2-7; 12 bases align to TRBD2. Per germline, CDR1 SNHLY and CDR2 FYNNEI. CDR3 length equals 15 residues. The V and J ends lost 6 bases and 6 bases, in that order; junction bases with no gene match: 9. The CDR3 sequence is CASSVSSSGGAEQYF. CDR3 sequence (DNA): TGTGCCAGCAGCGTATCTTCTAGCGGGGGGGCCGAGCAGTACTTC.

The chain is built from TRBV9 and TRBJ1-2, with TRBD1 matching 11 bases. Per the germline V gene, CDR1 is SGDLS and CDR2 is YYNGEE. CDR3 size: 19 residues. With V trimmed by 3 bases and J by 4 bases, 17 bases remained unmatched. CDR3 coding DNA: TGTGCCAGCAGCGGGGCGAGGGGTGGACAGGGGGCGCTCAGCTATGGCTACACCTTC. Translated: CASSGARGGQGALSYGYTF. Full variable domain (missing parts from reference TRBV9 and TRBJ1-2): DSGVTQTPKHLITATGQRVTLRCSPRSGDLSVYWYQQSLDQGLQFLIQYYNGEERAKGNILERFSAQQFPDLHSELNLSSLELGDSALYFCASSGARGGQGALSYGYTFGSGTRLTVV.

This chain links TRBV19 with TRBJ1-2, with a weak D call TRBD1 (5 bases). The germline V gene has CDR1 LNHDA and CDR2 SQIVND (reference sequence). CDR3 size: 14 residues. Trimming took 4 bases from V and 4 from J, leaving 13 bases between them. The CDR3 region has the DNA TGTGCCAGTAGTAGGGGGTCAGAGGCCTATGGCTACACCTTC. It codes for CASSRGSEAYGYTF.

V is TRBV9 and J is TRBJ2-3, with D maybe TRBD1 (6 bases). The CDR3 sequence is 16 residues long. V was trimmed by 2 bases and J by 2 bases, leaving 15 bases between them. Germline V gene data show CDR1 as SGDLS and CDR2 as YYNGEE. The CDR3 DNA reads as TGTGCCAGCAGCGTGAGAGAGGGACAACTCACAGATACGCAGTATTTT. Amino acid sequence: CASSVREGQLTDTQYF.

This chain uses TRBV28 with TRBJ2-1; 12 bases agree with TRBD2. The ends lost 8 bases at V and 4 bases at J; junction bases unmatched: 6. Germline-derived CDR1 and CDR2 are MDHEN and SYDVKM. CDR3 length equals 15 residues. The CDR3 DNA follows: TGTGCCAGCGGTTGGACTAGCGGGATATACAATGAGCAGTTCTTC. Protein sequence: CASGWTSGIYNEQFF.

The chain carries TRBV27 and TRBJ2-2; no definite D call. CDR1 and CDR2 from the germline V gene are MNHEY and SMNVEV (reference sequence). This CDR3 comprises 15 residues. Trimming removed 4 bases from V and 0 bases from J, with 9 bases in between. This chain's CDR3 is CASSSTPSNTGELFF. Written as DNA, the CDR3 is TGTGCCAGCAGTTCTACCCCCTCGAACACCGGGGAGCTGTTTTTT.

This chain links TRBV5-1 with TRBJ1-1; D not resolved. The CDR3 runs 15 residues. Per the germline V gene, CDR1 is SGHRS and CDR2 is YFSETQ. The V and J ends lost 0 bases and 3 bases respectively, with 12 bases between them. The CDR3 sequence is CASSLEGKTYTEAFF. CDR3 coding DNA: TGCGCCAGCAGCTTGGAAGGCAAAACTTACACTGAAGCTTTCTTT.

This chain links TRBV5-1 with TRBJ2-2, with 7 nucleotides matching TRBD2. CDR3 size: 15 residues. CDR1 and CDR2 from the germline V gene are SGHRS and YFSETQ. The J segment lost 2 bases and the V segment lost 4 bases, leaving 5 bases of the junction unmatched. CDR3 in DNA: TGCGCCAGCAGCCTCAGCGGGACTAACACCGGGGAGCTGTTTTTT. Its translation: CASSLSGTNTGELFF.

This sequence joins TRBV29-1 and TRBJ1-1; no clear D gene. Germline V gene sequence: CDR1 SQVTM, CDR2 ANQGSEA. V dropped 3 bases and J dropped 0 bases, with 11 bases sitting between them. The CDR3 is 14 amino acids. The CDR3 region has the DNA TGCAGCGTTGATACAAAGACAATGAACACTGAAGCTTTCTTT. Its translation: CSVDTKTMNTEAFF.

J is TRBJ1-2 and V is TRBV3-1 (or the pseudogene TRBV3-2), with TRBD1 as a possible D gene (5 bases). The CDR3 consists of 14 residues. V was cut by 1 base and J by 2 bases, with 8 bases left in between. CDR1 is LGHDT, CDR2 YNNKEL, per germline (reference sequence). The CDR3: CASSQATDNYGYTF. CDR3 sequence (DNA): TGTGCCAGCAGCCAAGCGACAGACAACTATGGCTACACCTTC.

The genes are TRBV3-1 (or the pseudogene TRBV3-2) and TRBJ1-2; D unresolved. The CDR3 sequence is 12 residues long. Trimming took 0 bases from V and 4 from J, leaving 3 bases between them. Germline V CDR1 and CDR2: LGHDT, YNNKEL (reference sequence). CDR3 coding DNA: TGTGCCAGCAGCCAAGACAGCTATGGCTACACCTTC. This translates into CASSQDSYGYTF.

This clone was picked up a small number of times. The rearrangement joins TRBV11-2 to TRBJ2-5; 9 nucleotides align to TRBD1. With 6 bases clipped from V and 5 bases from J, the junction kept 4 bases outside the gene matches. CDR3 size: 13 residues. CDR1 is SGHAT, CDR2 FQNNGV, per germline. In DNA form, the CDR3 reads TGTGCCAGCAGTCGAGGACAGGGGGAGACCCAGTACTTC. Amino acid sequence: CASSRGQGETQYF.

The V call is TRBV3-1 (or the pseudogene TRBV3-2), the J call TRBJ1-2, with 11 bases identical to TRBD1. The CDR3 loop spans 19 amino acids. With 5 bases clipped from V and 7 bases from J, the junction kept 21 bases outside the gene matches. Per the germline V gene, CDR1 is LGHDT and CDR2 is YNNKEL (reference sequence). CDR3: CASSLRRLGQGAPLAGYTF. CDR3 coding DNA: TGTGCCAGCAGCTTACGTCGCCTAGGACAGGGGGCTCCTCTGGCTGGCTACACCTTC.

V and J are TRBV12-3 or TRBV12-4 and TRBJ2-5; the D gene could be TRBD1 or TRBD2 (5 bases each). V lost 5 bases to trimming and J lost 4 bases, with 11 bases between them. The CDR3 is 13 amino acids. CDR3 protein: CASSRGRRETQYF. In DNA, the CDR3 is TGTGCCAGCAGTCGGGGCCGGCGAGAGACCCAGTACTTC.

V and J are TRBV5-1 and TRBJ1-4, with TRBD1 as a possible D gene (5 bases). V was shortened by 4 bases and J by 0 bases, with 19 bases between the two germline ends. Germline V gives CDR1 SGHRS, CDR2 YFSETQ. The length of the CDR3 is 18 residues. DNA for the CDR3: TGCGCCAGCAGCACCGCCGGGGGAAGACTCGCAACTAATGAAAAACTGTTTTTT. This sequence encodes CASSTAGGRLATNEKLFF.